This record looks at one T cell receptor (beta chain) sequence and its context. The antigen is undetermined. Construction of TCR beta libraries relied on iRepertoire HTBI primers and on Arm-PCR targeting CDR3 regions. Per the original data handling: Among the samples, roughly 65 TRBV and 14 to 15 TRBJ segments were identified. One entry per CDR3 protein results from TCRdb running MiXCR on the multiplex PCR reads. TCRdb's processing, not the study's, gives the V and J calls here. Of more than 300,000 distinct CDR3 sequences listed, roughly a sixth are singletons. Time point of the sample: newly diagnosed GD, antithyroid drugs for less than 3 months. PBMC RNA was the source of the TCR library. This sample was taken from a study of regulatory T cells in long-lasting Graves disease. Whole-study findings and limits: Relative to newly diagnosed Graves' patients, persistent ones had lower TCR diversity.

There are 15 residues in the CDR3. Trimming pared 10 bases from V and 0 bases from J, leaving 16 bases between. The germline CDR1 and CDR2 sequences are LNHDA and SQIVND (reference sequence). The chain combines TRBV19 with TRBJ1-3; D might be TRBD1 (5 bases). The sample was peripheral blood mononuclear cells (PBMCs), taken at new diagnosis, from a patient treated with antithyroid drugs. This sequence was found in a female donor with Graves disease. Written as DNA, the CDR3 is TGTGCCACCACCCCCAGGGATAGCTCTGGAAACACCATATATTTT. Protein: CATTPRDSSGNTIYF.